This TCR beta chain was captured by sequencing in a study of cytomegalovirus exposure and HLA in healthy donors. The germline V gene encodes CDR1 SNHLY and CDR2 FYNNEI. The CDR3 totals 10 residues. The PCR made use of 60 Vbeta and 13 Jbeta primers. Sequencing was performed with immunoSEQ multiplex PCR; in TCRdb, only in-frame clones are kept and a portion is missing. The data contain some 110,000 clones, more than 70% of them seen just once; the ten biggest clones take up roughly 16%. The chain links TRBV2 to TRBJ2-7; D possibly corresponds to TRBD2 (7 bases). This receptor was taken from a man in his forties or fifties in good health and CMV-seropositive. The sample consisted of PBMCs. This CDR3 is CGGGVYEQYF. CDR3 nucleotides: TGTGGAGGGGGGGTATACGAGCAGTACTTC. Based on the CDR3 plus reference TRBV2 and TRBJ2-7, the full variable domain is EPEVTQTPSHQVTQMGQEVILRCVPISNHLYFYWYRQILGQKVEFLVSFYNNEISEKSEIFDDQFSVERPDGSNFTLKIRSTKLEDSAMYFCGGGVYEQYFGPGTRLTVT.